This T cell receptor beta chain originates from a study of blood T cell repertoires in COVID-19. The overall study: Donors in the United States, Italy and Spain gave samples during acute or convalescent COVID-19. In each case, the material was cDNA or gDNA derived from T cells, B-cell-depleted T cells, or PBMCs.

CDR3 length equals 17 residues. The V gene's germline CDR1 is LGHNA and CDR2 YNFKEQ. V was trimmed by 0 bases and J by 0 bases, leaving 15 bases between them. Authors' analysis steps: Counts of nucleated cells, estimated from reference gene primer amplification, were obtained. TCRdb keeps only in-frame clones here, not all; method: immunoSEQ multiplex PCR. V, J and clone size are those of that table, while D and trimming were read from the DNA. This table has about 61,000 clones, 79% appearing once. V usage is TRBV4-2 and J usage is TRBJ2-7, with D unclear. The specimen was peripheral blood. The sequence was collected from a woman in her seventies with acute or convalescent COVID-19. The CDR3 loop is CASSQDRVAATSYEQYF. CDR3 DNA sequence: TGTGCCAGCAGCCAAGATAGAGTGGCAGCGACCTCCTACGAGCAGTACTTC.